This is a list of T cell receptor beta chains from one sample in a study of metastatic and nonmetastatic thyroid tumors. TCRdb called clones again from the PCR reads with MiXCR. The sample contains around 34,000 clones, about 29% of which appear only once. The sequenced sample was blood. The receptors here all came from a female donor with papillary thyroid cancer or a benign thyroid nodule (not recorded which). Some clones in this sample may be carry-over from other donors' samples. The CDR3 runs from the conserved cysteine through the conserved F or W. Each record gives: CDR3 length, J gene, V gene, clone size, D gene, CDR3 protein, CDR3 DNA. A D gene is named only where the DNA matches it firmly. Part of the rows lack a size; the others show once, few, many or a class for expanded clones.

CDR3 length: 15
J gene: TRBJ2-3
V gene: TRBV7-6
clone size: .
D gene: .
CDR3 protein: CASSLVRRWKWTQYF
CDR3 DNA: TGTGCCAGCAGCTTAGTCCGAAGATGGAAGTGGACGCAGTATTTT

CDR3 length: 15
J gene: TRBJ2-2
V gene: TRBV28
clone size: .
D gene: .
CDR3 protein: CASSPQGANTGELFF
CDR3 DNA: TGTGCCAGCAGTCCACAGGGCGCGAACACCGGGGAGCTGTTTTTT

CDR3 length: 14
J gene: TRBJ1-5
V gene: TRBV19
clone size: many
D gene: .
CDR3 protein: CASSSYRLNQPQHF
CDR3 DNA: TGTGCCAGTAGTTCTTATAGATTGAATCAGCCCCAGCATTTT

CDR3 length: 17
J gene: TRBJ1-5
V gene: TRBV3-1
clone size: .
D gene: .
CDR3 protein: CASSQEKGKIENQPQHF
CDR3 DNA: TGTGCCAGCAGCCAAGAAAAGGGGAAAATAGAGAATCAGCCCCAGCATTTT

CDR3 length: 14
J gene: TRBJ1-2
V gene: TRBV28
clone size: few
D gene: .
CDR3 protein: CASSLGQRDRGYTF
CDR3 DNA: TGTGCCAGCAGTTTAGGACAGAGGGATCGGGGCTACACCTTC

CDR3 length: 14
J gene: TRBJ2-5
V gene: TRBV9
clone size: .
D gene: .
CDR3 protein: CASSPERGRGTQYF
CDR3 DNA: TGTGCCAGCAGCCCTGAACGGGGGCGGGGGACCCAGTACTTC

CDR3 length: 12
J gene: TRBJ1-2
V gene: TRBV6-1
clone size: few
D gene: .
CDR3 protein: CASRVLLGGYPF
CDR3 DNA: TGTGCCAGCAGGGTTCTACTAGGAGGCTACCCCTTC

CDR3 length: 13
J gene: TRBJ2-5
V gene: TRBV29-1
clone size: many
D gene: TRBD2
CDR3 protein: CSVDITGGETQYF
CDR3 DNA: TGCAGCGTTGATATTACGGGGGGGGAGACCCAGTACTTC

CDR3 length: 15
J gene: TRBJ2-7
V gene: TRBV11-3
clone size: medium-sized
D gene: TRBD2
CDR3 protein: CASSSGLAGSYEQYF
CDR3 DNA: TGTGCCAGCAGCTCCGGACTAGCGGGTTCCTACGAGCAGTACTTC

CDR3 length: 12
J gene: TRBJ2-3
V gene: TRBV9
clone size: many
D gene: .
CDR3 protein: CASSVEADTQYF
CDR3 DNA: TGTGCCAGCAGCGTAGAGGCAGATACGCAGTATTTT

CDR3 length: 15
J gene: TRBJ2-5
V gene: TRBV27
clone size: many
D gene: .
CDR3 protein: CASSFGGVGGETQYF
CDR3 DNA: TGTGCCAGCAGTTTCGGGGGCGTGGGGGGAGAGACCCAGTACTTC

CDR3 length: 19
J gene: TRBJ2-1
V gene: TRBV20-1
clone size: .
D gene: TRBD2
CDR3 protein: CSAREQTSGRARGYNEQFF
CDR3 DNA: TGCAGTGCTAGAGAACAGACTAGCGGGAGGGCCCGGGGTTACAATGAGCAGTTCTTC

CDR3 length: 15
J gene: TRBJ1-1
V gene: TRBV27
clone size: medium-sized
D gene: .
CDR3 protein: CASSSTGIRVTEAFF
CDR3 DNA: TGTGCCAGCAGTTCTACAGGGATTCGGGTCACTGAAGCTTTCTTT

CDR3 length: 15
J gene: TRBJ2-3
V gene: TRBV6-1
clone size: few
D gene: .
CDR3 protein: CASSELSGVTDTQYF
CDR3 DNA: TGTGCCAGCAGTGAACTATCGGGGGTCACAGATACGCAGTATTTT

CDR3 length: 13
J gene: TRBJ2-3
V gene: TRBV6-1
clone size: .
D gene: .
CDR3 protein: CASIPDAGWAQYF
CDR3 DNA: TGTGCCAGCATTCCCGACGCAGGGTGGGCTCAGTATTTT

CDR3 length: 13
J gene: TRBJ1-2
V gene: TRBV5-1
clone size: .
D gene: TRBD1
CDR3 protein: CACSFQGENVYTF
CDR3 DNA: TGCGCCTGCAGCTTCCAGGGGGAGAATGTCTACACCTTC

CDR3 length: 12
J gene: TRBJ2-7
V gene: TRBV14
clone size: .
D gene: .
CDR3 protein: CASIQMVYDQYF
CDR3 DNA: TGTGCCAGCATCCAAATGGTGTACGATCAGTACTTC

CDR3 length: 14
J gene: TRBJ2-5
V gene: TRBV4-1
clone size: many
D gene: .
CDR3 protein: CASREGRGQETQYF
CDR3 DNA: TGCGCCAGCAGAGAGGGCAGGGGCCAAGAGACCCAGTACTTC

CDR3 length: 13
J gene: TRBJ2-7
V gene: TRBV27
clone size: .
D gene: .
CDR3 protein: CASGTTGLNEQYF
CDR3 DNA: TGTGCCAGCGGAACTACAGGGTTGAACGAGCAGTACTTC

CDR3 length: 17
J gene: TRBJ2-6
V gene: TRBV6-1
clone size: many
D gene: TRBD1
CDR3 protein: CASSLDRSFSGANVLTF
CDR3 DNA: TGTGCCAGCAGCTTGGACAGGAGTTTCTCTGGGGCCAACGTCCTGACTTTC

CDR3 length: 13
J gene: TRBJ1-6
V gene: TRBV5-1
clone size: .
D gene: TRBD1
CDR3 protein: CASSLDRGNLLHF
CDR3 DNA: TGCGCCAGCAGCTTGGACAGGGGGAACCTCCTCCACTTT

CDR3 length: 12
J gene: TRBJ2-7
V gene: TRBV6-1
clone size: medium-sized
D gene: TRBD1
CDR3 protein: CASSERGREQYF
CDR3 DNA: TGTGCCAGCAGTGAAAGGGGGCGCGAGCAGTACTTC

CDR3 length: 16
J gene: TRBJ2-3
V gene: TRBV19
clone size: many
D gene: .
CDR3 protein: CASSIKGLGFTDTQYF
CDR3 DNA: TGTGCCAGTAGTATAAAGGGCCTCGGATTCACAGATACGCAGTATTTT

CDR3 length: 16
J gene: TRBJ2-7
V gene: TRBV11-3
clone size: .
D gene: TRBD2
CDR3 protein: CVSSPDMLAVVYEQYF
CDR3 DNA: TGTGTCAGCAGTCCAGATATGCTAGCGGTGGTTTACGAGCAGTACTTC

CDR3 length: 14
J gene: TRBJ2-7
V gene: TRBV28
clone size: few
D gene: .
CDR3 protein: CASSPGDSSYEQYF
CDR3 DNA: TGTGCCAGCAGTCCCGGGGACTCGTCCTACGAGCAGTACTTC

CDR3 length: 13
J gene: TRBJ2-3
V gene: TRBV5-1
clone size: many
D gene: .
CDR3 protein: CASSFQGGDTQYF
CDR3 DNA: TGCGCCAGCAGCTTCCAAGGGGGTGATACGCAGTATTTT

CDR3 length: 12
J gene: TRBJ2-5
V gene: TRBV11-3
clone size: .
D gene: .
CDR3 protein: CASSRQQETQYF
CDR3 DNA: TGTGCCAGCAGCCGACAGCAAGAGACCCAGTACTTC

CDR3 length: 15
J gene: TRBJ2-2
V gene: TRBV7-2
clone size: .
D gene: .
CDR3 protein: CASSFCRGLSGELFF
CDR3 DNA: TGTGCCAGCAGCTTCTGCAGGGGTCTCTCCGGGGAGCTGTTTTTT

CDR3 length: 13
J gene: TRBJ2-1
V gene: TRBV15
clone size: many
D gene: TRBD2
CDR3 protein: CATSSRGGNEQFF
CDR3 DNA: TGTGCCACCAGCTCCCGCGGGGGCAATGAGCAGTTCTTC

CDR3 length: 10
J gene: TRBJ2-7
V gene: TRBV11-3
clone size: .
D gene: .
CDR3 protein: CASSLGEQYF
CDR3 DNA: TGTGCCAGCAGCTTAGGCGAGCAGTACTTC